The 13 T cell receptor beta chains in this list originate from one sample, sequenced in a study of blood T cell repertoires in COVID-19. TCRdb keeps only in-frame clones here, not all; method: immunoSEQ multiplex PCR. This repertoire shows 450,000 to 500,000 clones, approximately 83% found once; its top ten account for 3% to 4%. Sequencing was performed on peripheral blood. The receptors derive from a human donor in a cohort sampled during active COVID-19.

The chain joins TRBV9 to TRBJ2-1; 9 positions match TRBD2. The CDR3 length is 15 residues. Germline-derived CDR1 and CDR2 are SGDLS and YYNGEE. V lost 4 bases and J lost 7; bases outside the gene matches: 9. The CDR3 nucleotides are TGTGCCAGCAGCCCGTTCAGGAGCGGGAGGAATGAGCAGTTCTTC. Protein product: CASSPFRSGRNEQFF.

Details on this clone: Different DNA sequences within this sample yield the same CDR3. The rearrangement uses TRBV12-3 or TRBV12-4 and TRBJ2-1; D unclear. The CDR3 loop spans 11 amino acids. The V end was cut by 1 base, the J end by 8 bases, with 3 bases between. CDR3 coding DNA: TGTGCCAGCAGTTTAGGAGATGAGCAGTTCTTC. The encoded protein is CASSLGDEQFF.

V and J are TRBV15 and TRBJ1-3; TRBD1 matches at 9 bases. V gave up 5 bases and J gave up 4 bases; unmatched junction bases: 3. The CDR3 covers 14 residues. Germline values: CDR1 LNHNV, CDR2 YYDKDF (reference sequence). The CDR3: CATSRTGDGNTIYF. DNA of the CDR3: TGTGCCACCAGCCGGACAGGGGACGGAAACACCATATATTTT.

The chain uses TRBV30 and TRBJ2-5; D might be TRBD2 (6 bases). Germline V gene data show CDR1 as GTSNPN and CDR2 as SVGIG (reference sequence). Deletions cut 3 bases from V and 4 bases from J, with 12 bases between. The CDR3 is made up of 13 amino acids. CDR3 in DNA: TGTGCCTGGAGCGCAGGGACTGGAGAGACCCAGTACTTC. This codes for CAWSAGTGETQYF.

The chain recombines TRBV3-1 (or the pseudogene TRBV3-2) with TRBJ2-7; 11 bases are shared with TRBD2. The CDR3 is 17 residues long. CDR1 LGHDT and CDR2 YNNKEL come from the germline V gene (reference sequence). V dropped 2 bases and J dropped 3; count of bases not matched to a gene: 9. CDR3 sequence (DNA): TGTGCCAGCAGCCAATTAACATTAGCGGGAGGGGGCTACGAGCAGTACTTC. Amino acid sequence: CASSQLTLAGGGYEQYF.

This chain joins TRBV30 and TRBJ1-1; D is perhaps TRBD1 (5 bases). The CDR3 is 14 amino acids. Germline CDR1 GTSNPN, CDR2 SVGIG (reference sequence). The V end was cut by 0 bases, the J end by 4 bases, with 12 bases between. For the CDR3, the DNA is TGTGCCTGGAGTGTAGCGGGGGGGATCACTGAAGCTTTCTTT. Its protein is CAWSVAGGITEAFF.

The chain couples TRBV19 to TRBJ1-4; TRBD1 might be the D (5 bases). Germline loops: CDR1 LNHDA, CDR2 SQIVND (reference sequence). V was shortened by 3 bases and J by 0 bases, with 11 bases between the two germline ends. This CDR3 is built from 16 residues. In nucleotides, the CDR3 is TGTGCCAGTAGTATCCACCAGGGTGCAACTAATGAAAAACTGTTTTTT. Translating it yields CASSIHQGATNEKLFF.

J is TRBJ2-1 and V is TRBV11-3, with 7 bases fitting TRBD2. The germline V gene has CDR1 SGHNT and CDR2 YENEEA. CDR3 length: 17 residues. V lost 1 base and J lost 10; bases outside the gene matches: 16. The CDR3 DNA reads as TGTGCCAGCAGCTTAGGGACTAGGGCAGCTCCGTCCGGGGAGCAGTTCTTC. This gives the protein CASSLGTRAAPSGEQFF.

This clone has just one count. This rearrangement joins TRBV25-1 to TRBJ2-1; 8 bases agree with TRBD2. This CDR3 is 15 amino acids long. Germline-derived CDR1 and CDR2 are MGHDK and SYGVNS. Unmatched junction bases numbered 5, after V lost 3 bases and J lost 4 bases. The CDR3 protein is CASSEFSGTYNEQFF. DNA of the CDR3: TGTGCCAGCAGTGAGTTTAGCGGGACTTACAATGAGCAGTTCTTC.

This clone was observed once. This rearrangement joins TRBV28 to TRBJ2-7; perhaps TRBD2 as D (6 bases). Trimming removed 6 bases from V and 7 bases from J, with 22 bases in between. Germline V CDR1 and CDR2: MDHEN, SYDVKM. CDR3 size: 15 residues. DNA for the CDR3: TGTGCCAGCAGGGGCTCAAAGTTGGGACTCATGGAGCAGTACTTC. Residues: CASRGSKLGLMEQYF.

J is TRBJ1-4 and V is TRBV6-5; D possibly corresponds to TRBD1 (5 bases). CDR3 length equals 15 residues. CDR1 MNHEY and CDR2 SVGAGI come from the germline V gene. Between the trimmed V and J ends, which lost 2 bases and 2 bases, there was a span of 9 bases. DNA for the CDR3: TGTGCCAGCAGTTACGTTGGGGGGACTAATGAAAAACTGTTTTTT. It encodes CASSYVGGTNEKLFF.

This chain uses TRBV3-1 (or the pseudogene TRBV3-2) with TRBJ2-5, with no clear D. Near its end, the DNA agrees better with TRBJ2-7, so the J call may be wrong. Germline lookup yields CDR1 LGHDT and CDR2 YNNKEL (reference sequence). The CDR3 is made up of 11 amino acids. The CDR3 DNA is TGTGCCAGCAGCTCCCCTGCCGAGCAGTACTTC. Translation: CASSSPAEQYF.

This chain joins TRBV10-3 and TRBJ2-7; no clear D. Trimming cost V 4 bases and J 1 base, with 14 bases left between them. Germline assignment: CDR1 ENHRY and CDR2 SYGVKD. The CDR3 contains 15 residues. The CDR3 DNA is TGTGCCATCAGTGGTCGGCAGGATCTATCCTACGAGCAGTACTTC. Translated, it gives CAISGRQDLSYEQYF.